Below, 27 T cell receptor beta chains from the same sample are listed, as sequenced in a study of CD8+ T cells in alopecia areata. RNA, once extracted, was reverse transcribed into cDNA for use as the sequencing template. Clones were read by immunoSEQ multiplex PCR, and TCRdb kept only the in-frame ones, dropping some. The sample contains around 180,000 clones, 60% of which appear only once. Described treatment: oral pan-JAK inhibitor, 5-10 mg twice daily. The sequencing here drew on CD4+ T cells sorted from blood, taken at week 24, from a patient treated with tofacitinib. Every receptor here comes from a human donor with alopecia areata.

CDR3 coding DNA: TGCAGTGCCGGACCCGGCGGGTACTTC. It encodes CSAGPGGYF. The chain links TRBV20-1 to TRBJ2-7; no reliable D call. Per germline, CDR1 DFQATT and CDR2 SNEGSKA (reference sequence). Trimming removed 6 bases from V and 12 bases from J, with 12 bases in between. The CDR3 contains 9 residues.

This chain joins TRBV4-3 and TRBJ2-7, with 7 bases matching TRBD2. The V segment lost 8 bases and the J segment 2 bases; nucleotides outside the gene matches: 6. The CDR3 totals 13 residues. Germline values: CDR1 LGHNA, CDR2 YSLEER. CDR3 nucleotides: TGCGCCAGCTCGAGCGGGGTGGCCTACGAGCAGTACTTC. It codes for CASSSGVAYEQYF.

The chain joins TRBV2 to TRBJ2-1; 8 bases line up with TRBD1. V was pared by 5 bases and J by 10 bases, with 10 bases of the junction left unmatched. Germline loops: CDR1 SNHLY, CDR2 FYNNEI. This CDR3 contains 14 residues. DNA for the CDR3: TGTGCCAGCAGTCCAACAGGGGGATGGAGGGAGCAGTTCTTC. Protein sequence: CASSPTGGWREQFF.

This clone appeared a few times. The J gene is TRBJ2-3, the V gene TRBV5-1, with D hard to call. The CDR3 loop spans 12 amino acids. Germline loops: CDR1 SGHRS, CDR2 YFSETQ. Trimming took 2 bases from V and 2 from J, leaving 3 bases between them. The CDR3 DNA reads TGCGCCAGCAGCTTTCCCACAGATACGCAGTATTTT. Amino acid sequence: CASSFPTDTQYF.

The sample holds a few counts of this clone. The J gene is TRBJ1-5, the V gene TRBV30, with D possibly TRBD1 on 5 matching bases. The CDR3 totals 16 residues. The germline gives CDR1 GTSNPN, CDR2 SVGIG (reference sequence). V lost 0 bases, J lost 0 bases, and 12 bases lay in between. The CDR3 protein is CAWSVRTGVSNQPQHF. CDR3 sequence (DNA): TGTGCCTGGAGTGTACGTACAGGAGTTAGCAATCAGCCCCAGCATTTT.

V gene TRBV29-1 combines with J gene TRBJ1-2; tentative D call: TRBD1 (6 bases). The CDR3 has 17 residues. Trimming took off 1 base at V and 6 bases at J, with 24 bases between the two ends. Germline V gene data show CDR1 as SQVTM and CDR2 as ANQGSEA. For the CDR3, the DNA is TGCAGCGTTGAAGGGCTACCGAGGGGGGAGGCCCCCAATGGCTACACCTTC. Its translation is CSVEGLPRGEAPNGYTF.

This clone was recorded once. The J gene is TRBJ1-2, the V gene TRBV30, with a possible D match to TRBD1 (5 bases). The CDR3 totals 15 residues. Germline values: CDR1 GTSNPN, CDR2 SVGIG (reference sequence). Trimming took off 2 bases at V and 7 bases at J, with 20 bases between the two ends. The CDR3: CAWSTPWGLRVGYTF. DNA of the CDR3: TGTGCCTGGAGTACTCCGTGGGGCCTTAGGGTTGGCTACACCTTC. Using reference TRBV30 and TRBJ1-2 for the parts outside the CDR3, the full variable domain is SQTIHQWPATLVQPVGSPLSLECTVEGTSNPNLYWYRQAAGRGLQLLFYSVGIGQISSEVPQNLSASRPQDRQFILSSKKLLLSDSGFYLCAWSTPWGLRVGYTFGSGTRLTVV.

This clone was seen more than once but under ten times. The chain combines TRBV28 with TRBJ1-1, with D perhaps TRBD1 (6 bases). This CDR3 is built from 13 residues. Germline V CDR1 and CDR2: MDHEN, SYDVKM. V was trimmed by 7 bases and J by 5 bases, leaving 14 bases between them. CDR3 residues: CASKRGSWTEAFF. The CDR3 bases are TGTGCCAGCAAGAGGGGGTCTTGGACTGAAGCTTTCTTT.

CDR3 sequence: CATKGERTDTQYF. The CDR3 DNA is TGTGCCACCAAGGGAGAACGCACAGATACGCAGTATTTT. V and J are TRBV15 and TRBJ2-3; weak D call: TRBD2 (5 bases). The CDR3 length is 13 residues. Germline V CDR1 and CDR2: LNHNV, YYDKDF (reference sequence). Trimming removed 7 bases from V and 1 base from J, with 9 bases in between.

The chain carries TRBV6-1 and TRBJ2-6, with 8 bases matching TRBD1. J lost 0 bases, V lost 4 bases, and 5 bases had no gene match. CDR3 length: 17 residues. Germline V gene lookup returns CDR1 MNHNS and CDR2 SASEGT. The CDR3 is CASSATGVSSGANVLTF. For the CDR3, the DNA is TGTGCCAGCAGTGCGACAGGGGTTAGCTCTGGGGCCAACGTCCTGACTTTC.

The genes are TRBV2 and TRBJ1-6; no clear D gene. There are 16 residues in the CDR3. Per germline, CDR1 SNHLY and CDR2 FYNNEI. V was pared by 0 bases and J by 10 bases, with 16 bases between. The CDR3 sequence: CASSEAQVPLGSPLHF. The CDR3 DNA is TGTGCCAGCAGTGAAGCGCAGGTTCCTTTGGGGTCACCCCTCCACTTT.

CDR3 sequence: CASSVRTGSNTGELFF. The CDR3 nucleotides are TGTGCCAGCAGTGTCCGAACAGGGTCCAACACCGGGGAGCTGTTTTTT. V and J are TRBV2 and TRBJ2-2; possible D gene TRBD1, 6 bases. Between the trimmed V and J ends, which lost 4 bases and 2 bases, there was a span of 14 bases. The CDR3 has 16 amino acids. CDR1 is SNHLY and CDR2 is FYNNEI in the germline V gene.

The V call is TRBV29-1, the J call TRBJ1-1; tentatively, D is TRBD1 (5 bases). Trimming shortened V by 3 bases and J by 10 bases, and 12 bases separated the two germline ends. Germline V gene data show CDR1 as SQVTM and CDR2 as ANQGSEA. This CDR3 has 11 amino acids. Written as DNA, the CDR3 is TGCAGCGTTGATCGGGGCGGGGGAGCTTTCTTT. It is translated as CSVDRGGGAFF.

CDR3 sequence reads: CASSYTVNTEAFF. DNA of the CDR3: TGTGCCAGCAGCTATACCGTAAACACTGAAGCTTTCTTT. The V and J genes are TRBV7-7 and TRBJ1-1; D uncertain. The ends were cut back, 4 bases at V and 2 bases at J, with 8 bases in the middle. This CDR3 has 13 amino acids. The V gene's germline CDR1 is SSHAT and CDR2 FNYEAQ (reference sequence).

A note on this clone: As the CDR3 is not closed by the conserved phenylalanine or tryptophan, this likely results from a read error. No DNA is shown, since the ends of the CDR3 on it are uncertain; the CDR3 is the one TCRdb lists. The chain has TRBV5-6 and TRBJ2-7; the DNA was not used to check the table's D call, TRBD1. The CDR3 length is 12 residues, termini included. From germline, CDR1 is SGHDT and CDR2 YYEEEE. This CDR3 reads CASSRSGDGRAI.

The V call is TRBV29-1, the J call TRBJ2-1, with D perhaps matching TRBD2 (7 bases). CDR3 length: 15 amino acids. The germline V and J ends were trimmed by 1 base and 8 bases, with 18 bases remaining between them. Germline-derived CDR1 and CDR2 are SQVTM and ANQGSEA. As DNA, the CDR3 is TGCAGCGTTGAAGGCGAAGGGGGGGCCCACGATGAGCAGTTCTTC. Residues: CSVEGEGGAHDEQFF.

The rearrangement joins TRBV6-6 to TRBJ1-1; 9 bases line up with TRBD1. The CDR3 is made up of 15 amino acids. In germline, CDR1 is MNHNY, CDR2 SVGAGI (reference sequence). Trimming took 2 bases from V and 1 from J; bases not matched to a gene: 2. CDR3 residues: CASSYTGGRNTEAFF. CDR3 bases: TGTGCCAGCAGTTACACAGGGGGCCGGAACACTGAAGCTTTCTTT.

V usage is TRBV4-3 and J usage is TRBJ1-2, with no clear D. The CDR3 length is 15 residues. Germline V gives CDR1 LGHNA, CDR2 YSLEER. Trimming cost V 0 bases and J 8 bases, with 16 bases left between them. CDR3 coding DNA: TGCGCCAGCAGCCAAGATGGCGGCTCCCCGGGAGGCTACACCTTC. It codes for CASSQDGGSPGGYTF.

This rearrangement joins TRBV7-8 to TRBJ1-6; D is undetermined. The CDR3 has 15 amino acids. CDR1 is SGHVS and CDR2 is FQNEAQ in the germline V gene. Trimming left V 0 bases short and J 5 bases short, with 8 bases between. CDR3 protein: CASSLALSNNSPLHF. The CDR3 bases are TGTGCCAGCAGCTTAGCCCTGAGCAATAATTCACCCCTCCACTTT.

The DNA for the CDR3 is TGCAGCGTTGCGGCCGGGACAGGGCCAAGAGAGACCCAGTACTTC. Translating gives CSVAAGTGPRETQYF. V and J are TRBV29-1 and TRBJ2-5, with 9 bases that match TRBD1. The CDR3 has 15 amino acids. Germline V gives CDR1 SQVTM, CDR2 ANQGSEA. V trimming: 4 bases; J trimming: 4 bases; junction bases outside the gene matches: 10.

This clone has ten or more counts. V is TRBV19 and J is TRBJ2-5, with D maybe TRBD1 (6 bases). The germline V and J ends were trimmed by 3 bases and 6 bases, with 8 bases remaining between them. The V gene's germline CDR1 is LNHDA and CDR2 SQIVND (reference sequence). The CDR3 contains 12 residues. CDR3 DNA: TGTGCCAGTAGTATGCAGGGGAAGACCCAGTACTTC. Protein: CASSMQGKTQYF.

The CDR3 region has the DNA TGTGCCAGCAGTGGTTTACAGGAAGCTTTCTTT. Protein sequence: CASSGLQEAFF. This sequence joins TRBV25-1 and TRBJ1-1, with D hard to call. Germline lookup yields CDR1 MGHDK and CDR2 SYGVNS. The ends were cut back, 4 bases at V and 8 bases at J, with 8 bases in the middle. CDR3 size: 11 residues.

The sample holds a few counts of this clone. J is TRBJ2-2 and V is TRBV7-2, with a tentative D call TRBD2 (5 bases). V gave up 0 bases and J gave up 6 bases, with 5 bases separating them. This CDR3 region has 13 residues. Germline loops: CDR1 SGHTA, CDR2 FQGNSA. CDR3 residues: CASSLARAGELFF. CDR3 DNA: TGTGCCAGCAGCTTAGCGCGGGCCGGGGAGCTGTTTTTT. Variable domain in full (rest from reference TRBV7-2 and TRBJ2-2): GAGVSQSPSNKVTEKGKDVELRCDPISGHTALYWYRQSLGQGLEFLIYFQGNSAPDKSGLPSDRFSAERTGGSVSTLTIQRTQQEDSAVYLCASSLARAGELFFGEGSRLTVL.

A few counts support this clone. The CDR3 bases are TGTGCCTCCATGACTGTTACCTACGAGCAGTACTTC. Translated, it gives CASMTVTYEQYF. The chain employs TRBV30 and TRBJ2-7, with D unresolved. The length of the CDR3 is 12 residues. The germline V and J ends were trimmed by 7 bases and 2 bases, with 12 bases remaining between them. Germline loops: CDR1 GTSNPN, CDR2 SVGIG (reference sequence). Using reference TRBV30 and TRBJ2-7 for the parts outside the CDR3, the full variable domain is SQTIHQWPATLVQPVGSPLSLECTVEGTSNPNLYWYRQAAGRGLQLLFYSVGIGQISSEVPQNLSASRPQDRQFILSSKKLLLSDSGFYLCASMTVTYEQYFGPGTRLTVT.

There are a few counts of this clone. The DNA of the CDR3 is TGCGCCAGCAGCCAAGGCAGACTAGCGGTAGTCACAGATACGCAGTATTTT. Its protein product is CASSQGRLAVVTDTQYF. The chain uses TRBV4-3 and TRBJ2-3; 9 bases are shared with TRBD2. The CDR3 runs to 17 residues. Germline CDR1 is LGHNA and CDR2 is YSLEER. Unmatched junction bases numbered 7, after V lost 1 base and J lost 2 bases.

This clone was detected many times. The gene calls are TRBV18 and TRBJ2-5; D might be TRBD2 (6 bases). V lost 3 bases, J lost 1 base, and 15 bases lay in between. CDR3 length equals 16 residues. Germline values: CDR1 KGHSH, CDR2 LQKENI. DNA for the CDR3: TGTGCCAGCTCACCGGACCCCGCGGGATCCCAAGAGACCCAGTACTTC. It specifies CASSPDPAGSQETQYF.

This chain uses TRBV10-1 with TRBJ1-1, with 7 bases identical to TRBD1. The CDR3 totals 15 residues. The germline CDR1 and CDR2 sequences are WNHNN and SYGVQD (reference sequence). The V and J ends lost 4 bases and 7 bases, in that order; junction bases with no gene match: 12. Here the CDR3 DNA reads TGCGCCAGCAGTGCCTCGGCAGGGGGGAGAGGTGAAGCTTTCTTT. It is translated as CASSASAGGRGEAFF.